These 21 T cell receptor beta chains were all obtained from the same sample, sequenced in a study of blood T cell repertoires in COVID-19. The data were produced by immunoSEQ multiplex PCR, yet TCRdb's version contains in-frame clones alone and is incomplete. Counted here are a few hundred thousand clones, roughly 90% occurring once; the ten biggest clones make up 3%. Sequencing was done on a sample of peripheral blood. These receptors all come from a woman aged 25 to 39 with COVID-19, enrolled during active disease.

Regarding this clone: Other DNA sequences in the sample encode the same CDR3. V usage is TRBV28 and J usage is TRBJ1-2; 8 bases are a match to TRBD1. The germline CDR1 and CDR2 sequences are MDHEN and SYDVKM. The CDR3 is made up of 13 amino acids. The V and J ends lost 5 bases and 7 bases, in that order; junction bases with no gene match: 6. CDR3 protein: CASSRGQGGGYTF. CDR3 DNA: TGTGCCAGCAGTCGCGGACAGGGCGGTGGCTACACCTTC.

This chain connects TRBV7-2 to TRBJ2-3; TRBD1 matches at 9 bases. Germline loops: CDR1 SGHTA, CDR2 FQGNSA. The CDR3 sequence is 15 residues long. Trimming cost V 4 bases and J 2 bases; bases outside gene matches: 4. This chain's CDR3 is CASSWDRVTTDTQYF. CDR3 DNA sequence: TGTGCCAGCAGCTGGGACAGGGTGACCACAGATACGCAGTATTTT. The full variable domain, rest sourced from reference TRBV7-2 and TRBJ2-3, is GAGVSQSPSNKVTEKGKDVELRCDPISGHTALYWYRQSLGQGLEFLIYFQGNSAPDKSGLPSDRFSAERTGGSVSTLTIQRTQQEDSAVYLCASSWDRVTTDTQYFGPGTRLTVL.

The chain recombines TRBV4-3 with TRBJ1-1; 9 nucleotides match TRBD1. This CDR3 spans 14 amino acids. From germline, CDR1 is LGHNA and CDR2 YSLEER. V lost 5 bases and J lost 3; bases outside the gene matches: 4. The CDR3 coding sequence is TGCGCCAGCAGCTGGGGACAGGGCGACACTGAAGCTTTCTTT. It yields the protein CASSWGQGDTEAFF.

This chain uses TRBV18 with TRBJ2-7; 10 bases fit TRBD1. The CDR3 covers 16 residues. Germline loops: CDR1 KGHSH, CDR2 LQKENI. Germline trimming cut 6 bases from V and 3 bases from J; bases unmatched to any gene: 11. The DNA for the CDR3 is TGTGCCAGCTCTCGGGACAGGGGAAGATTGAACTACGAGCAGTACTTC. Its translation: CASSRDRGRLNYEQYF.

This chain links TRBV21-1 with TRBJ2-3; the table's D call of TRBD1 was not tested on the DNA. TRBV21-1 is noted as a pseudogene. The CDR3 runs 15 residues. This CDR3 reads CASSWGDREIDTQYF. Here the CDR3 DNA reads TGTGCCAGCAGCTGGGGGGACAGGGAGATAGATACGCAGTATTTT.

The chain recombines TRBV6-5 with TRBJ1-6, with unresolved D. CDR1 is MNHEY and CDR2 is SVGAGI in the germline V gene. The CDR3 consists of 12 residues. V shed 8 bases and J shed 7 bases, with 9 bases lying between them. This CDR3 reads CASRGGNSPLHF. CDR3 DNA sequence: TGTGCCAGCCGCGGAGGGAATTCACCCCTCCACTTT.

The chain's CDR3 is CASNQRGAYNEQFF. The DNA of the CDR3 is TGCGCCAGCAACCAGCGGGGGGCTTACAATGAGCAGTTCTTC. The chain recombines TRBV10-1 with TRBJ2-1, with TRBD2 identical over 9 bases. The CDR3 covers 14 residues. Germline V gives CDR1 WNHNN, CDR2 SYGVQD (reference sequence). The V segment lost 7 bases and the J segment 4 bases; nucleotides outside the gene matches: 5.

The chain uses TRBV10-2 and TRBJ2-1; D is possibly TRBD1 (5 bases). This CDR3 comprises 14 residues. V was shortened by 10 bases and J by 0 bases, with 13 bases between the two germline ends. Germline V lookup: CDR1 WSHSY, CDR2 SAAADI. This chain's CDR3 is CATVTDNSYNEQFF. The CDR3 DNA reads TGCGCCACCGTAACGGACAACTCCTACAATGAGCAGTTCTTC.

J is TRBJ2-1 and V is TRBV29-1; the match to TRBD2 covers 12 bases. J was trimmed by 7 bases and V by 6 bases; bases with no gene match: 10. CDR1 SQVTM and CDR2 ANQGSEA come from the germline V gene. This CDR3 comprises 15 residues. CDR3 region: CSVAGRLAGVNEQFF. For the CDR3, the DNA is TGCAGCGTCGCCGGGAGACTAGCGGGGGTGAATGAGCAGTTCTTC.

V gene TRBV6-2 or TRBV6-3 combines with J gene TRBJ2-7; D gene ambiguous. Trimming took 5 bases from V and 3 from J, leaving 11 bases between them. Per germline, CDR1 MNHEY and CDR2 SVGEGT. The CDR3 totals 13 residues. CDR3 DNA sequence: TGTGCCAGCAGTCCCCAGTCTTTCTACGAGCAGTACGTC. Residues: CASSPQSFYEQYV.

In its sample, this clone was seen once. This chain connects TRBV3-1 (or the pseudogene TRBV3-2) to TRBJ2-5, with D possibly matching TRBD2 (5 bases). The CDR3 contains 13 residues. Germline CDR1 and CDR2: LGHDT and YNNKEL (reference sequence). V shed 7 bases and J shed 0 bases, with 9 bases lying between them. CDR3 loop: CASTLSDQETQYF. As DNA, the CDR3 is TGTGCCAGCACCCTTAGCGACCAAGAGACCCAGTACTTC.

The chain recombines TRBV5-1 with TRBJ1-1; TRBD1 aligns across 10 bases. CDR1 SGHRS and CDR2 YFSETQ come from the germline V gene. This CDR3 spans 15 amino acids. Trimming took 3 bases from V and 6 from J; bases not matched to a gene: 8. The DNA of the CDR3 is TGCGCCAGCAGCTACCCGACCGGGACAGGGGCTGAAGCTTTCTTT. It translates to CASSYPTGTGAEAFF.

The CDR3 DNA follows: TGTGCCAGCAGCCAAGGACAGGTAGGGAACACTGAAGCTTTCTTT. Translated: CASSQGQVGNTEAFF. The chain employs TRBV3-1 (or the pseudogene TRBV3-2) and TRBJ1-1; TRBD1 might be the D (6 bases). Between the trimmed V and J ends, which lost 1 base and 1 base, there was a span of 10 bases. The germline gives CDR1 LGHDT, CDR2 YNNKEL (reference sequence). There are 15 residues in the CDR3.

V and J are TRBV13 and TRBJ2-2; 7 bases fit TRBD2. The CDR3 runs 14 residues. Germline V gene lookup returns CDR1 PRHDT and CDR2 FYEKMQ (reference sequence). Unmatched junction bases numbered 8, after V lost 5 bases and J lost 8 bases. The CDR3 nucleotides read TGTGCCAGCAGCCCCGGACTAGGTGTTGGGGAGCTGTTTTTT. This translates into CASSPGLGVGELFF.

V and J are TRBV28 and TRBJ1-5, with D possibly matching TRBD1 (6 bases). The germline V gene has CDR1 MDHEN and CDR2 SYDVKM. V was pared by 4 bases and J by 1 base, with 11 bases between. CDR3 length: 15 amino acids. CDR3 DNA sequence: TGTGCCAGCAGTTCACAGGGCCGGAGCAATCAGCCCCAGCATTTT. Translation: CASSSQGRSNQPQHF. Drawing the rest from reference TRBV28 and TRBJ1-5, the complete variable domain is DVKVTQSSRYLVKRTGEKVFLECVQDMDHENMFWYRQDPGLGLRLIYFSYDVKMKEKGDIPEGYSVSREKKERFSLILESASTNQTSMYLCASSSQGRSNQPQHFGDGTRLSIL.

The gene calls are TRBV30 and TRBJ2-1, with D unresolved. Per the germline V gene, CDR1 is GTSNPN and CDR2 is SVGIG (reference sequence). The CDR3 length is 12 residues. The V gene lost 0 bases and the J gene lost 10 bases, with 10 bases spanning the gap. CDR3 protein: CAWSVSSLEQFF. CDR3 DNA sequence: TGTGCCTGGAGTGTGAGCTCTCTAGAGCAGTTCTTC.

This clone was found a few times. V is TRBV6-2 or TRBV6-3 and J is TRBJ1-5, with D possibly matching TRBD1 (6 bases). V was shortened by 4 bases and J by 0 bases, with 16 bases between the two germline ends. This CDR3 region has 17 residues. The germline V gene has CDR1 MNHEY and CDR2 SVGEGT. CDR3 in amino acids: CASSSSIQGYSNQPQHF. The CDR3 nucleotides read TGTGCCAGCAGTTCCTCAATCCAGGGGTATAGCAATCAGCCCCAGCATTTT.

The table lists this clone with a count of one. The chain is built from TRBV18 and TRBJ2-1, with D perhaps matching TRBD2 (5 bases). The germline gives CDR1 KGHSH, CDR2 LQKENI. V dropped 3 bases and J dropped 4 bases, with 7 bases sitting between them. The CDR3 contains 13 residues. In DNA, the CDR3 is TGTGCCAGCTCACCCTTAGCGTACAATGAGCAGTTCTTC. Protein: CASSPLAYNEQFF. Full variable domain (remainder filled in from reference TRBV18 and TRBJ2-1): NAGVMQNPRHLVRRRGQEARLRCSPMKGHSHVYWYRQLPEEGLKFMVYLQKENIIDESGMPKERFSAEFPKEGPSILRIQQVVRGDSAAYFCASSPLAYNEQFFGPGTRLTVL.

This chain uses TRBV10-2 with TRBJ2-3, with unresolved D. Deletions cut 4 bases from V and 11 bases from J, with 13 bases between. CDR1 is WSHSY, CDR2 SAAADI, per germline. The CDR3 is 12 residues long. The CDR3 DNA sequence: TGCGCCAGCAGTGCGACTGGCCTCTGGCAGTATTTT. Protein sequence: CASSATGLWQYF.

The chain uses TRBV7-2 and TRBJ2-7, with a weak D call TRBD2 (6 bases). This CDR3 has 16 residues. V was shortened by 1 base and J by 1 base, with 14 bases between the two germline ends. Germline loops: CDR1 SGHTA, CDR2 FQGNSA. As DNA, the CDR3 is TGTGCCAGCAGCTTAGGCACTAGCCTAATTTCCTACGAGCAGTACGTC. Amino acids: CASSLGTSLISYEQYV.

V gene TRBV7-2 combines with J gene TRBJ2-1, with 7 bases that match TRBD2. The V segment lost 2 bases and the J segment 3 bases; nucleotides outside the gene matches: 7. The CDR3 contains 16 residues. Germline V gene lookup returns CDR1 SGHTA and CDR2 FQGNSA. Here the CDR3 reads CASSLMAPSGYNEQFF. Written as DNA, the CDR3 is TGTGCCAGCAGCTTAATGGCGCCTAGCGGCTACAATGAGCAGTTCTTC.